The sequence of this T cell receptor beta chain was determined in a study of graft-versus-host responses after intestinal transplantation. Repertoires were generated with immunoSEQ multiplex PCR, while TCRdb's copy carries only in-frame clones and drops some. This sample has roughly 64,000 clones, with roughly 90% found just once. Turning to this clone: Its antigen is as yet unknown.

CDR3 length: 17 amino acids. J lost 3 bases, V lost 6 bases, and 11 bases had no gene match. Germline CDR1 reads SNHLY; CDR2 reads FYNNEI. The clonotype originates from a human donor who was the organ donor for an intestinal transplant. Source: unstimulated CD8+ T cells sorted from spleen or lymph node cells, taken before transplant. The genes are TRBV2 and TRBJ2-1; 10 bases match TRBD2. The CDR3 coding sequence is TGTGCCAGCAGAACCCCAGTGCGGACTAGCGGCTACAATGAGCAGTTCTTC. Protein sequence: CASRTPVRTSGYNEQFF.